This T cell receptor beta chain was documented in a study of blood T cell repertoires in COVID-19. As for the study in general: From T cells, B-cell-depleted T cells, or PBMCs came the material, which was cDNA or gDNA.

Under the authors' procedure: Amplified reference gene primers provided the basis for estimating nucleated cell counts. TCRdb's copy holds only in-frame clones and misses some; the assay was immunoSEQ multiplex PCR. V and J calls and clone size follow that table, whereas D and trimming were derived from the DNA. The sample has approximately 200,000 clones; roughly 89% are singletons. The cohort comprised adults aged 18 to 89 years residing in about two dozen US areas. Cohorts were based on clinical histories the participants reported. Deletions cut 6 bases from V and 9 bases from J, with 15 bases between. The CDR3 has 13 amino acids.

Input material: PBMCs or T cells enriched from blood (not recorded which). This sequence was found in a man younger than 30 with acute COVID-19. The chain joins TRBV12-3 or TRBV12-4 to TRBJ2-4, with a tentative D call TRBD1 (6 bases). CDR3 nucleotide sequence: TGTGCCAGCAGCCCTTCCAGGGGCGGCATTCAGTACTTC. Translating it yields CASSPSRGGIQYF.